This T cell receptor (beta chain) came from a study of early T cells in non-severe SARS-CoV-2 infection. At the level of the study: Unsorted whole-blood RNA was sequenced in bulk, leaving chains unpaired.

Each single cDNA molecule received a unique molecular identifier. TCRdb re-called the 5' RACE reads through MiXCR, storing one row per CDR3 protein. The sample includes about 52,000 distinct CDR3 sequences, roughly 9.6% of them seen just once. Of note for this clonotype: What it binds is unknown. A much larger clone differs by one base, so this may be a read error.

This CDR3 comprises 17 residues. CDR1 and CDR2 (germline): SGHKS, YYEKEE (reference sequence). Regarding the study as a whole: The VDJdb matching leaned toward anti-spike CD8 responses and overlooked private and CD4 specificities.

Sequencing was done on a sample of whole blood. This receptor was identified in an adult who was a healthcare worker with PCR-confirmed SARS-CoV-2 infection or an uninfected control (not recorded which). This rearrangement joins TRBV5-5 to TRBJ2-1; TRBD1 agrees at 7 bases. CDR3 bases: TGTGTCAGCAGCGTTGTGACAGGGCCGAGCTCCTACAATGAGCAGTTCTTC. Its protein is CVSSVVTGPSSYNEQFF.